The clone carrying this T cell receptor (beta chain) was picked up a small number of times. Germline trimming cut 4 bases from V and 6 bases from J; bases unmatched to any gene: 5. Germline CDR1 reads LNHDA; CDR2 reads SQIVND (reference sequence). The CDR3 contains 14 residues. This entry comes from a study of CD8 T cells in acute hepatitis C reinfection. Clones were sequenced by immunoSEQ multiplex PCR, and TCRdb holds only the in-frame ones, with some missing. The data show approximately 39,000 clones, roughly 89% seen once. As for time point: naive CD8 control sorted from an acute-time-point sample.

The chain joins TRBV19 to TRBJ2-2; 7 positions agree with TRBD2. This receptor was obtained from a young man with chronic hepatitis C. Input material: naive CD8+ T cells from PBMCs. This chain's CDR3 is CASSTRDYSGELFF. DNA for the CDR3: TGTGCCAGTAGTACCAGGGACTATTCCGGGGAGCTGTTTTTT. Together with reference TRBV19 and TRBJ2-2, the CDR3 gives the full variable domain: DGGITQSPKYLFRKEGQNVTLSCEQNLNHDAMYWYRQDPGQGLRLIYYSQIVNDFQKGDIAEGYSVSREKKESFPLTVTSAQKNPTAFYLCASSTRDYSGELFFGEGSRLTVL.